What follows describes a single TCR beta chain. Its binding antigen is unknown. Base qualities were left out, and no much larger clone turns up one base away. These data are taken from a study of radiation and T cells in renal cell carcinoma (dated by TCRdb to the early 2020s). For the study in its entirety: Samples came from a clinical trial, in which primary renal cell carcinomas received 15 Gy stereotactic body radiation therapy followed by nephrectomy 4 weeks later. A total of around 50 samples underwent TCR beta sequencing, made up of 26 tumors and about 27 peripheral blood samples. A total of about 4 million unique CDR3 nucleotide sequences, encoding roughly 2.7 million unique CDR3 amino acid sequences, were found across all 50 or so samples. Overall study results and their limits: No pretreatment tumor biopsies were available, so the baseline intratumoral presence of clonotypes could not be determined. With a single-armed trial design, the study had no way to address how radiation dose or scheduling affects the TCR repertoire. Top tumor clonotypes rose in blood from baseline to 2 weeks post-radiation, then contracted by 4 weeks, suggesting transient expansion of tumor-resident clones. Blood repertoire dynamics were not followed beyond 4 weeks after treatment.

The time point tag for this specimen amounts to: baseline pretreatment blood. The treatment or condition label corresponds to: 15 Gy SBRT to primary tumor, nephrectomy 4 weeks later. To follow tumor-enriched clonotypes, peripheral blood was collected serially from radiation-treated patients at baseline and again at 2 weeks and 4 weeks after SBRT. All patients had renal cell carcinoma with clear cell pathology. The QIAamp DNA Blood Mini Kit (Qiagen) was used to prepare genomic DNA for TCR sequencing. Samples were included in the analyses only if all quality control checks were passed. TCR beta libraries were generated from genomic DNA with the immunoSEQ kit, following the manufacturer's recommendations. To prepare libraries, a first multiplex PCR with proprietary primers was run, followed by a second PCR that added unique barcodes, and a bead cleanup was done after each round. Each sample batch included a kit-provided positive control reaction and a negative control reaction. The final libraries underwent checking on an Agilent 4200 TapeStation D1000 ScreenTape, volumetric pooling, and quantification by qPCR. Sequencing was performed on an Illumina NextSeq500 with a MidOutput 150-cycle cartridge, and 156 Read1 and 15 Index1 cycles were run with kit custom primers. The pooled library was loaded at roughly 0.9 pM with roughly 19% PhiX control spiked in. On the authors' methods: The vendor-processed data were analyzed in R, and a clonotype was defined as all T cells that share the same CDR3 nucleotide sequence. In the clone abundance analyses, frequencies were normalized to the 10,000 most abundant clones in each sample. Public T cell clones, averaging fewer than five per sample, were removed before analysis. Tumor-enriched clonotypes and baseline blood-enriched clonotypes were defined as those with an abundance difference of at least 32-fold between compartments. A beta-binomial differential abundance model was used to identify clonotypes that expanded or contracted between blood time points. The Baroni-Urbani and Buser coefficient was used to measure tumor-blood repertoire similarity, and groups were compared with two-tailed Wilcoxon tests in R. TCRdb limited this immuneACCESS table to in-frame rearrangements with V and J called. A share of clones is missing; checked studies link under half to unresolved V genes, and the rest is unexplained. The V and J calls and the clone size are those of that table, but D and trimming were determined from the DNA. Within this sample are 110,000 to 150,000 clones, with 70% to 90% of them counted one time only. More than 10% of the sample comes from the top ten.

V is pared back by 5 bases and J by 1 base, with 9 bases lying between the germline termini. From the germline V gene, CDR1 is MNHEY and CDR2 is SVGAGI. Its CDR3 holds 14 amino acids, cysteine through phenylalanine. Only CDR3 DNA remains: 42 bases, in frame from the first base. Sequenced here: blood, sampled from a patient whose treatment included radiotherapy and nephrectomy. This chain joins TRBV6-5 to TRBJ1-3; TRBD1 might be the D gene, on 5 matching bases. The origin of this receptor is a woman aged 45-65 years with renal cell carcinoma. The nucleotide sequence reads as follows: TGTGCCAGCAGTAGAGGGGTTTCTGGAAACACCATATATTTT. Translation gives CASSRGVSGNTIYF.